This passage covers 15 T cell receptor beta chains from one sample sequenced in a study of shared clonotypes between healthy human individuals (TCRdb year 2020). The method was the immunoSEQ multiplex PCR assay. The immuneACCESS repertoire file appears here via TCRdb, limited to in-frame rearrangements. These files lack a portion of the clones; in checked studies, under half of the deficit traces to unresolved V genes, and the cause of the others is not known. This sample gives about 2.4 million clones in total; 80% to 95% of them show up just once. The top ten constitute 0.36% of the sample. Sequencing input: naive CD4+ T cells from PBMCs. The cell subset or site label, read with the paper, signifies: CD45RA+ positively selected. These receptors came from a young man in good health. Some clones in this sample may be carry-over from other donors' samples.

The chain employs TRBV6-1 and TRBJ2-7; 9 nucleotides line up with TRBD1. The CDR3 spans 14 residues. Germline CDR1 is MNHNS and CDR2 is SASEGT. Trimming removed 5 bases from V and 7 bases from J; junction bases left unmatched: 9. The DNA for the CDR3 is TGTGCCAGCAGTCACCTAGGGGACAGGGTTGAGCAGTACTTC. Translated, it gives CASSHLGDRVEQYF.

V usage is TRBV9 and J usage is TRBJ2-7, with D possibly being TRBD1 or TRBD2 (5 bases each). The CDR3 contains 14 residues. The germline V and J ends were trimmed by 1 base and 3 bases, with 11 bases remaining between them. Germline V lookup: CDR1 SGDLS, CDR2 YYNGEE. CDR3 in DNA: TGTGCCAGCAGCGTACATGGGGGAGACTACGAGCAGTACTTC. It is translated as CASSVHGGDYEQYF.

The V call is TRBV5-1, the J call TRBJ1-1; D possibly corresponds to TRBD1 (5 bases). Trimming left V 2 bases short and J 4 bases short, with 15 bases between. The germline V gene encodes CDR1 SGHRS and CDR2 YFSETQ. The CDR3 is made up of 15 amino acids. In DNA, the CDR3 is TGCGCCAGCAGCTTTTACCCGGGGGTCGGCACTGAAGCTTTCTTT. Translated: CASSFYPGVGTEAFF.

The chain links TRBV19 to TRBJ2-5; TRBD2 is a possible D gene (5 bases). Deletions cut 3 bases from V and 5 bases from J, with 10 bases between. The CDR3 runs 13 residues. In germline, CDR1 is LNHDA, CDR2 SQIVND (reference sequence). CDR3 region: CASSIPGVETQYF. The CDR3 DNA reads TGTGCCAGTAGTATTCCCGGGGTGGAGACCCAGTACTTC.

The chain links TRBV27 to TRBJ1-2; D perhaps matches TRBD1 (6 bases). Germline CDR1 reads MNHEY; CDR2 reads SMNVEV (reference sequence). Deletions cut 2 bases from V and 0 bases from J, with 10 bases between. This CDR3 has 15 residues. CDR3 amino acids: CASSLTRDTNYGYTF. CDR3 bases: TGTGCCAGCAGTTTAACACGGGACACTAACTATGGCTACACCTTC.

Turning to this clone: In the same sample, other DNA sequences code for this CDR3. V and J are TRBV7-9 and TRBJ1-1; D unresolved. The CDR3 extends over 13 amino acids. The V gene lost 3 bases and the J gene lost 1 base, with 6 bases spanning the gap. Germline lookup yields CDR1 SEHNR and CDR2 FQNEAQ (reference sequence). The CDR3 DNA reads as TGTGCCAGCAGCTTTTCTGAGAACACTGAAGCTTTCTTT. It translates to CASSFSENTEAFF.

A single count supports this clone. This chain connects TRBV5-5 to TRBJ1-5; 9 bases line up with TRBD1. This CDR3 comprises 15 residues. Germline CDR1 reads SGHKS; CDR2 reads YYEKEE (reference sequence). Trimming cost V 5 bases and J 1 base; bases outside gene matches: 4. CDR3 DNA sequence: TGTGCCAGCAGACGGACAGGGGAGAGCAATCAGCCCCAGCATTTT. Its translation is CASRRTGESNQPQHF.

V gene TRBV9 combines with J gene TRBJ2-7; no firm D call. The V and J ends lost 0 bases and 6 bases respectively, with 13 bases between them. Germline lookup yields CDR1 SGDLS and CDR2 YYNGEE. The CDR3 covers 14 residues. This CDR3 reads CASSVVSSWSEQYF. The CDR3 coding sequence is TGTGCCAGCAGCGTAGTAAGTAGCTGGAGCGAGCAGTACTTC. Complete variable domain (other parts from reference TRBV9 and TRBJ2-7): DSGVTQTPKHLITATGQRVTLRCSPRSGDLSVYWYQQSLDQGLQFLIQYYNGEERAKGNILERFSAQQFPDLHSELNLSSLELGDSALYFCASSVVSSWSEQYFGPGTRLTVT.

This chain links TRBV28 with TRBJ2-2, with D hard to call. Between the trimmed V and J ends, which lost 6 bases and 8 bases, there was a span of 16 bases. Per germline, CDR1 MDHEN and CDR2 SYDVKM. The CDR3 consists of 14 residues. This CDR3 reads CASRHGVGVGELFF. The CDR3 DNA reads as TGTGCCAGCAGACATGGGGTGGGTGTGGGGGAGCTGTTTTTT.

This sequence joins TRBV2 and TRBJ2-5, with 8 bases aligning to TRBD2. The V gene end was trimmed by 4 bases and the J gene end by 1 base; junction bases not matched to a gene: 8. The V gene's germline CDR1 is SNHLY and CDR2 FYNNEI. CDR3 length: 16 amino acids. CDR3 residues: CASSGLAGGLQETQYF. CDR3 sequence (DNA): TGTGCCAGCAGTGGGTTGGCGGGAGGCCTCCAAGAGACCCAGTACTTC.

V is TRBV13 and J is TRBJ2-7; D perhaps matches TRBD2 (5 bases). Per germline, CDR1 PRHDT and CDR2 FYEKMQ (reference sequence). Trimming pared 2 bases from V and 2 bases from J, leaving 13 bases between. CDR3 size: 15 residues. The CDR3 reads CASSLISGDTYEQYF. In DNA, the CDR3 is TGTGCCAGCAGCTTAATAAGCGGAGACACCTACGAGCAGTACTTC.

This clone is a singleton in its sample. The chain is built from TRBV5-1 and TRBJ2-1; D tentatively fits TRBD1 or TRBD2 (6 bases each). The V gene's germline CDR1 is SGHRS and CDR2 YFSETQ. This CDR3 is built from 14 residues. V lost 4 bases to trimming and J lost 6 bases, with 14 bases between them. The CDR3 reads CASSPRDIGNEQFF. In DNA form, the CDR3 reads TGCGCCAGCAGCCCGCGGGACATCGGCAATGAGCAGTTCTTC.

With respect to this clone: Distinct nucleotide sequences in the sample also encode this CDR3. CDR3 coding DNA: TGTGCCAGCAGCTCTCAGCAGGGTACTGAAGCTTTCTTT. It encodes CASSSQQGTEAFF. V and J are TRBV7-3 and TRBJ1-1; TRBD1 is a possible D gene (5 bases). V shed 4 bases and J shed 5 bases, with 11 bases lying between them. CDR1 is SGHTA, CDR2 FQGTGA, per germline. This CDR3 has 13 amino acids.

The rearrangement uses TRBV11-2 and TRBJ2-1; D is unclear. This CDR3 is built from 15 residues. The germline V gene encodes CDR1 SGHAT and CDR2 FQNNGV. The V end was cut by 1 base, the J end by 10 bases, with 17 bases between. This CDR3 reads CASSLVGVSLQEQFF. CDR3 sequence (DNA): TGTGCCAGCAGCTTAGTCGGCGTCAGTTTGCAGGAGCAGTTCTTC. The full variable domain, in which reference TRBV11-2 and TRBJ2-1 provide the parts outside the CDR3, is EAGVAQSPRYKIIEKRQSVAFWCNPISGHATLYWYQQILGQGPKLLIQFQNNGVVDDSQLPKDRFSAERLKGVDSTLKIQPAKLEDSAVYLCASSLVGVSLQEQFFGPGTRLTVL.

This clone was found once. This chain joins TRBV5-8 and TRBJ1-5; D is possibly TRBD1 (5 bases). The V end lost 0 bases, the J end lost 7 bases, and 8 bases lay between the germline ends. CDR3 size: 13 residues. Germline V gene sequence: CDR1 SGHTS, CDR2 YDEGEE. CDR3 DNA sequence: TGTGCCAGCAGCTTGGTGCAGGGCCAGCCCCAGCATTTT. This translates into CASSLVQGQPQHF. Drawing the rest from reference TRBV5-8 and TRBJ1-5, the complete variable domain is EAGVTQSPTHLIKTRGQQATLRCSPISGHTSVYWYQQALGLGLQFLLWYDEGEERNRGNFPPRFSGRQFPNYSSELNVNALELEDSALYLCASSLVQGQPQHFGDGTRLSIL.